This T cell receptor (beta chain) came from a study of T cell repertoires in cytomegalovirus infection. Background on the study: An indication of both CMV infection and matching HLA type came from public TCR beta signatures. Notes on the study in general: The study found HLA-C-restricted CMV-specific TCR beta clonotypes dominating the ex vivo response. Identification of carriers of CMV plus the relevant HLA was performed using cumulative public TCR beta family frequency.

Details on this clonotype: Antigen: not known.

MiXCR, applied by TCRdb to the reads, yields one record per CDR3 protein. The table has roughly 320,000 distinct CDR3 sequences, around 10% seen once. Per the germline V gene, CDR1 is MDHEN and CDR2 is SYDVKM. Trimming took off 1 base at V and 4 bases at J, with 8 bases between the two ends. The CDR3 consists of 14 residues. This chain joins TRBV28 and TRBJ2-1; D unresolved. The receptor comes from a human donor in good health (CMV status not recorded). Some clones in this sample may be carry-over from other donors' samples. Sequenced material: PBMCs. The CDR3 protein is CASSLSVSYNEQFF. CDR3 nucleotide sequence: TGTGCCAGCAGTTTATCTGTCTCGTACAATGAGCAGTTCTTC.